These 18 T cell receptor beta chains came from one sample sequenced in a study of CD8 T cells in Susac syndrome. With random hexamers, reverse transcription was performed on about 0.5 to 1 ug of RNA. TCRdb passed the immunoSEQ multiplex PCR reads through MiXCR, listing each CDR3 protein once. Of 330,000 or so distinct CDR3 sequences in the sample, 65% to 90% were seen once. Sequenced: CD8+ T cells from PBMCs. The source of these receptors is a human donor with multiple sclerosis.

This clonotype appeared once. The chain employs TRBV7-6 and TRBJ2-1; 14 nucleotides align to TRBD2. This CDR3 is 18 amino acids long. The V segment lost 6 bases and the J segment 7 bases; nucleotides outside the gene matches: 14. The V gene's germline CDR1 is SGHVS and CDR2 FNYEAQ. The DNA of the CDR3 is TGTGCCAGCAGTTCCTGGGGGACTAGCGGGAGTATCCCGAATGAGCAGTTCTTC. As protein: CASSSWGTSGSIPNEQFF. The variable domain in full, with the rest retrieved from reference TRBV7-6 and TRBJ2-1, is GAGVSQSPRYKVTKRGQDVALRCDPISGHVSLYWYRQALGQGPEFLTYFNYEAQQDKSGLPNDRFSAERPEGSISTLTIQRTEQRDSAMYRCASSSWGTSGSIPNEQFFGPGTRLTVL.

The chain is built from TRBV6-2 or TRBV6-3 and TRBJ1-1; D unresolved. Germline CDR1 and CDR2: MNHEY and SVGEGT. This CDR3 spans 13 amino acids. V gave up 2 bases and J gave up 4 bases, with 8 bases separating them. CDR3 nucleotides: TGTGCCAGCAGTTACAAGGTTGGCACTGAAGCTTTCTTT. Its protein product is CASSYKVGTEAFF.

This clonotype was observed at least ten times. The rearrangement uses TRBV27 and TRBJ2-7; 7 bases line up with TRBD1. The CDR3 contains 13 residues. With 6 bases clipped from V and 1 base from J, the junction kept 3 bases outside the gene matches. CDR1 is MNHEY, CDR2 SMNVEV, per germline (reference sequence). The CDR3 reads CASSLTGSYEQYF. The CDR3 nucleotides read TGTGCCAGCAGCTTGACAGGGTCCTACGAGCAGTACTTC.

The chain combines TRBV30 with TRBJ1-2; D may be TRBD1 (5 bases). Trimming removed 3 bases from V and 0 bases from J, with 5 bases in between. Germline V gives CDR1 GTSNPN, CDR2 SVGIG (reference sequence). The CDR3 consists of 12 residues. The CDR3 is CAWRTANYGYTF. DNA for the CDR3: TGTGCCTGGAGGACAGCTAACTATGGCTACACCTTC.

The genes are TRBV29-1 and TRBJ2-7; maybe TRBD1 (5 bases). The CDR3 is made up of 14 amino acids. Trimming shortened V by 3 bases and J by 3 bases, and 15 bases separated the two germline ends. In germline, CDR1 is SQVTM, CDR2 ANQGSEA. CDR3 protein: CSVEGAGQGYEQYF. CDR3 DNA: TGCAGCGTTGAGGGTGCAGGGCAAGGCTACGAGCAGTACTTC.

This clonotype was picked up one time. The chain uses TRBV21-1 and TRBJ2-3; the table's TRBD1 call for D was not verified on the DNA. TRBV21-1 is flagged as a pseudogene. The CDR3 runs to 17 residues. The CDR3, as DNA: TGTGCCAGCAACGAGAATCTATTACAGGGAAACACAGATACGCAGTATTTT. Translated, it gives CASNENLLQGNTDTQYF.

This chain connects TRBV20-1 to TRBJ2-1, with D hard to call. V lost 1 base and J lost 9, with 16 bases in between. This CDR3 spans 14 amino acids. CDR1 and CDR2 from the germline V gene are DFQATT and SNEGSKA (reference sequence). The CDR3 is CSARAAFRELEQFF. The CDR3 DNA sequence: TGCAGTGCTAGAGCCGCCTTCCGTGAGCTTGAGCAGTTCTTC.

The rearrangement links TRBV7-9 to TRBJ2-3, with no clear D. The CDR3 covers 14 residues. Germline V gene lookup returns CDR1 SEHNR and CDR2 FQNEAQ (reference sequence). Trimming cost V 3 bases and J 2 bases, with 9 bases left between them. CDR3: CASSFDGITDTQYF. CDR3 coding DNA: TGTGCCAGCAGCTTCGACGGTATCACAGATACGCAGTATTTT.

This sequence joins TRBV20-1 and TRBJ2-7; 7 bases align to TRBD1. The germline V gene has CDR1 DFQATT and CDR2 SNEGSKA (reference sequence). V dropped 1 base and J dropped 6; count of bases not matched to a gene: 6. The CDR3 spans 13 residues. The CDR3 nucleotides are TGCAGTGCTAGAGTTAGGACAGGCCCCGAGCAGTACTTC. Translated: CSARVRTGPEQYF.

The chain recombines TRBV7-8 with TRBJ2-1, with D perhaps TRBD2 (5 bases). Germline V lookup: CDR1 SGHVS, CDR2 FQNEAQ. CDR3 length: 14 amino acids. Trimming shortened V by 3 bases and J by 0 bases, and 6 bases separated the two germline ends. CDR3 nucleotides: TGTGCCAGCAGCTTCCGGGACTCCTACAATGAGCAGTTCTTC. Translation gives CASSFRDSYNEQFF. Looking up the rest from reference TRBV7-8 and TRBJ2-1 gives the full variable domain: GAGVSQSPRYKVAKRGQDVALRCDPISGHVSLFWYQQALGQGPEFLTYFQNEAQLDKSGLPSDRFFAERPEGSVSTLKIQRTQQEDSAVYLCASSFRDSYNEQFFGPGTRLTVL.

The V and J genes are TRBV7-2 and TRBJ2-7; 7 bases fit TRBD1. The CDR3 contains 14 residues. Trimming removed 0 bases from V and 4 bases from J; junction bases left unmatched: 3. CDR1 and CDR2 (germline): SGHTA, FQGNSA. For the CDR3, the DNA is TGTGCCAGCAGCTTAGCGGGACAGACTTACGAGCAGTACTTC. Translation: CASSLAGQTYEQYF.

V gene TRBV7-6 combines with J gene TRBJ2-1; TRBD2 agrees at 11 bases. The germline V gene has CDR1 SGHVS and CDR2 FNYEAQ. The V segment lost 5 bases and the J segment 6 bases; nucleotides outside the gene matches: 6. CDR3 size: 15 residues. The DNA of the CDR3 is TGTGCCAGCAGCCCTCGGCTAGCGGGAGGCAATGAGCAGTTCTTC. It yields the protein CASSPRLAGGNEQFF.

This chain connects TRBV4-3 to TRBJ2-7, with D perhaps matching TRBD1 (6 bases). There are 19 residues in the CDR3. Germline V CDR1 and CDR2: LGHNA, YSLEER. V was cut by 4 bases and J by 0 bases, with 25 bases left in between. The CDR3 is CASSLTEMTGPASSYEQYF. CDR3 DNA: TGCGCCAGCAGCCTTACCGAAATGACAGGACCGGCGAGCTCCTACGAGCAGTACTTC.

The chain has TRBV7-9 and TRBJ2-1; 7 nucleotides line up with TRBD2. Trimming at V came to 5 bases and at J to 0 bases, leaving 7 bases not matched to a gene. CDR1 is SEHNR, CDR2 FQNEAQ, per germline (reference sequence). This CDR3 region has 16 residues. The CDR3 bases are TGTGCCAGCAGCCTCTCTAGCGGAATCTCCTACAATGAGCAGTTCTTC. Its translation: CASSLSSGISYNEQFF.

The chain combines TRBV3-1 with TRBJ2-1; maybe TRBD1 (5 bases). V lost 0 bases and J 0 bases, leaving 15 bases between the germline ends. Germline CDR1 and CDR2: LGHDT and YNNKEL (reference sequence). The CDR3 loop spans 18 amino acids. The CDR3 loop is CASSQDLGAGSSYNEQFF. The CDR3 DNA reads TGTGCCAGCAGCCAAGATCTTGGGGCAGGTAGCTCCTACAATGAGCAGTTCTTC.

V and J are TRBV9 and TRBJ2-1, with 13 bases that match TRBD2. Germline CDR1 SGDLS, CDR2 YYNGEE. The CDR3 is made up of 18 amino acids. V was clipped by 4 bases and J by 3 bases; unmatched bases: 10. The CDR3: CASSLRTSGSIDYNEQFF. CDR3 coding DNA: TGTGCCAGCAGCCTACGGACTAGCGGGAGTATTGACTACAATGAGCAGTTCTTC.

V and J are TRBV6-5 and TRBJ2-7, with D possibly being TRBD2 (7 bases). This CDR3 has 15 residues. V was pared by 2 bases and J by 2 bases, with 13 bases between. The germline gives CDR1 MNHEY, CDR2 SVGAGI. The CDR3 coding sequence is TGTGCCAGCAGTTACGGGGGGGCGGGAGCCTACGAGCAGTACTTC. Amino acids: CASSYGGAGAYEQYF.

This rearrangement joins TRBV5-8 to TRBJ2-3; 10 nucleotides match TRBD1. With V trimmed by 4 bases and J by 2 bases, 13 bases remained unmatched. CDR3 length: 18 residues. CDR1 and CDR2 from the germline V gene are SGHTS and YDEGEE. The CDR3 DNA follows: TGTGCCAGCAGCATCTGGACAGGGGGTTACCTTGCCACAGATACGCAGTATTTT. Translated: CASSIWTGGYLATDTQYF.